Shown below are 6 T cell receptor beta chains from a single sample sequenced in a study of cytomegalovirus exposure and HLA in healthy donors. 13 Jbeta primers and 60 Vbeta primers were used for the PCR. Sequencing was performed with immunoSEQ multiplex PCR; in TCRdb, only in-frame clones are kept and a portion is missing. The profile shows 130,000 to 150,000 clones, over 55% of them singletons. The sequenced sample consisted of PBMCs. The source of these receptors is a man in his forties in good health and CMV-seronegative.

The genes are TRBV15 and TRBJ1-3; a possible D gene is TRBD1 (5 bases). The CDR3 consists of 14 residues. V was cut by 0 bases and J by 4 bases, with 7 bases left in between. The V gene's germline CDR1 is LNHNV and CDR2 YYDKDF (reference sequence). CDR3 sequence (DNA): TGTGCCACCAGCAGAGACAGGGCCGGAAACACCATATATTTT. It encodes CATSRDRAGNTIYF.

This clone was seen more than once but under ten times. The chain combines TRBV7-2 with TRBJ2-1, with TRBD2 identical over 9 bases. V was clipped by 5 bases and J by 4 bases; unmatched bases: 12. Germline V gene data show CDR1 as SGHTA and CDR2 as FQGNSA. The length of the CDR3 is 17 residues. CDR3 residues: CASSGGGSTSGYNEQFF. CDR3 sequence (DNA): TGTGCCAGCAGCGGAGGGGGGTCGACTAGCGGTTACAATGAGCAGTTCTTC.

This clone was observed once. V usage is TRBV4-1 and J usage is TRBJ2-5; D is perhaps TRBD2 (6 bases). This CDR3 contains 16 residues. Trimming cost V 1 base and J 4 bases, with 16 bases left between them. Germline V gene sequence: CDR1 MGHRA, CDR2 YSYEKL. CDR3: CASSQGNMGRGETQYF. As DNA, the CDR3 is TGCGCCAGCAGCCAAGGCAACATGGGGCGGGGAGAGACCCAGTACTTC.

The CDR3 DNA reads as TGTGCCAGCAGTGAAGCTCGGGGACAGGGGACAGATACGCAGTATTTT. Its translation is CASSEARGQGTDTQYF. The rearrangement joins TRBV6-1 to TRBJ2-3, with 10 bases identical to TRBD1. Per germline, CDR1 MNHNS and CDR2 SASEGT. J was trimmed by 3 bases and V by 0 bases; bases with no gene match: 3. The CDR3 extends over 16 amino acids.

Only one count was recorded for this clone. The chain recombines TRBV11-1 with TRBJ2-3; D is uncertain. This CDR3 region has 16 residues. V was trimmed by 2 bases and J by 1 base, leaving 13 bases between them. Germline CDR1 and CDR2: SGHAT and FQDESV (reference sequence). The CDR3 region has the DNA TGTGCCAGCAGCTTACTACCAGACTTGGGCACAGATACGCAGTATTTT. It codes for CASSLLPDLGTDTQYF. Supplemented by reference TRBV11-1 and TRBJ2-3, the full variable domain reads EAEVAQSPRYKITEKSQAVAFWCDPISGHATLYWYRQILGQGPELLVQFQDESVVDDSQLPKDRFSAERLKGVDSTLKIQPAELGDSAMYLCASSLLPDLGTDTQYFGPGTRLTVL.

V gene TRBV18 combines with J gene TRBJ1-4; the D gene is possibly TRBD1 (5 bases). V lost 3 bases and J 2 bases, leaving 10 bases between the germline ends. Germline-derived CDR1 and CDR2 are KGHSH and LQKENI. There are 15 residues in the CDR3. CDR3 amino acids: CASSPSGGTNEKLFF. The CDR3 bases are TGTGCCAGCTCACCTTCGGGGGGGACTAATGAAAAACTGTTTTTT.